This T cell receptor beta chain was documented in a study of T cells in Graves' hyperthyroidism and ophthalmopathy. Hyperthyroidism was newly diagnosed in patients aged 18 to 65 (duration under 2 months). Exclusion of a patient resulted from uncontrolled infection, other autoimmune disease, pregnancy or lactation. Points on this clonotype: Its specificity is not known.

General study results and limits: Before onset, ophthalmopathy was predicted by the model a median roughly 6.8 months earlier. Blood also showed most of the thyroid clonotypes that were expanded above 0.001.

Germline CDR1 and CDR2: ENHRY and SYGVKD. This CDR3 spans 15 amino acids. After removal of 2 bases from V and 0 bases from J, the junction contained 0 bases not matched to a gene. TCR beta CDR3 regions were amplified from RNA. An initial round of RT-PCR targeting the TCR CDR3 relied on the HTBI primer set. TCRdb passed the multiplex PCR reads through MiXCR, listing each CDR3 protein once. The sample has over 650,000 distinct CDR3 sequences; roughly 15% are singletons. V and J are TRBV10-3 and TRBJ2-3; 9 bases line up with TRBD2. Specimen: blood. The sequence was collected from a man between 18 and 35 years old with Graves' hyperthyroidism. The CDR3 loop is CAISEGLASTDTQYF. DNA for the CDR3: TGTGCCATCAGTGAGGGACTAGCGAGCACAGATACGCAGTATTTT.